Shown below are 24 T cell receptor beta chains from a single sample sequenced in a study of control samples from healthy donors and cancer patients. Data came from immunoSEQ multiplex PCR; TCRdb stores just in-frame clones and leaves some out. The profile covers about 70,000 clones, with about 87% appearing a single time and roughly 28% taken by the ten largest. Source material: blood. Every receptor here comes from a man in his fifties or sixties in good health.

The chain joins TRBV5-1 to TRBJ1-2; D is possibly TRBD1 (6 bases). CDR1 is SGHRS and CDR2 is YFSETQ in the germline V gene. CDR3 length equals 15 residues. V shed 2 bases and J shed 5 bases, with 16 bases lying between them. CDR3 sequence (DNA): TGCGCCAGCAGCTTCTCCGGGGGCTACGCGTATGGCTACACCTTC. It is translated as CASSFSGGYAYGYTF.

This chain links TRBV9 with TRBJ2-5; D uncertain. Germline V gene lookup returns CDR1 SGDLS and CDR2 YYNGEE. V lost 0 bases and J lost 2, with 5 bases in between. The CDR3 totals 13 residues. The CDR3 coding sequence is TGTGCCAGCAGCGTAGGGGGTCAAGAGACCCAGTACTTC. This gives the protein CASSVGGQETQYF.

The chain couples TRBV11-2 to TRBJ2-7, with D uncertain. Germline V gene data show CDR1 as SGHAT and CDR2 as FQNNGV. With 1 base removed from V and 3 bases from J, the gap between germline ends came to 13 bases. CDR3 size: 15 residues. CDR3 region: CASSLGSVSFYEQYF. CDR3 DNA sequence: TGTGCCAGCAGCTTAGGTTCTGTTTCCTTCTACGAGCAGTACTTC. The full variable domain, in which reference TRBV11-2 and TRBJ2-7 provide the parts outside the CDR3, is EAGVAQSPRYKIIEKRQSVAFWCNPISGHATLYWYQQILGQGPKLLIQFQNNGVVDDSQLPKDRFSAERLKGVDSTLKIQPAKLEDSAVYLCASSLGSVSFYEQYFGPGTRLTVT.

This clone was seen once. The V call is TRBV19, the J call TRBJ2-3; TRBD1 agrees at 9 bases. The germline V gene encodes CDR1 LNHDA and CDR2 SQIVND (reference sequence). V was clipped by 3 bases and J by 0 bases; unmatched bases: 4. There are 16 residues in the CDR3. CDR3 nucleotides: TGTGCCAGTAGTATGGGGACAGGGATTAGCACAGATACGCAGTATTTT. This gives the protein CASSMGTGISTDTQYF.

The rearrangement links TRBV2 to TRBJ2-7; 7 bases match TRBD2. V lost 6 bases to trimming and J lost 4 bases; unmatched junction nucleotides: 6. The CDR3 loop spans 13 amino acids. Germline V CDR1 and CDR2: SNHLY, FYNNEI. The CDR3 here is CASREPGLYEQYF. The CDR3 DNA reads as TGTGCCAGCAGAGAGCCGGGACTATACGAGCAGTACTTC.

This chain uses TRBV6-4 with TRBJ2-3; 9 bases are shared with TRBD2. Germline loops: CDR1 MRHNA, CDR2 SNTAGT. The CDR3 has 15 amino acids. Germline trimming cut 3 bases from V and 0 bases from J; bases unmatched to any gene: 1. The CDR3 reads CASSELAGSTDTQYF. In DNA form, the CDR3 reads TGTGCCAGCAGTGAACTAGCGGGTAGCACAGATACGCAGTATTTT.

The V and J genes are TRBV7-2 and TRBJ1-2; TRBD1 is a possible D gene (5 bases). The CDR3 loop spans 13 amino acids. Germline values: CDR1 SGHTA, CDR2 FQGNSA. Trimming took off 4 bases at V and 1 base at J, with 7 bases between the two ends. CDR3 residues: CASSSGLNYGYTF. For the CDR3, the DNA is TGTGCCAGCAGCTCGGGACTTAACTATGGCTACACCTTC.

The V gene is TRBV6-2 or TRBV6-3, the J gene TRBJ1-5; no clear D. This CDR3 has 14 amino acids. The V end was cut by 2 bases, the J end by 5 bases, with 10 bases between. CDR1 MNHEY and CDR2 SVGEGT come from the germline V gene. CDR3 protein: CASSYGGNYQPQHF. The DNA for the CDR3 is TGTGCCAGCAGTTACGGAGGGAACTATCAGCCCCAGCATTTT.

This chain joins TRBV11-2 and TRBJ2-7; no clear D. This CDR3 contains 14 residues. Trimming shortened V by 4 bases and J by 3 bases, and 13 bases separated the two germline ends. The germline gives CDR1 SGHAT, CDR2 FQNNGV. The CDR3: CASSSPGTHYEQYF. The CDR3 coding sequence is TGTGCCAGCAGCTCCCCCGGAACTCACTACGAGCAGTACTTC.

The chain combines TRBV5-1 with TRBJ2-3, with unresolved D. The CDR3 is 14 residues long. The germline V gene has CDR1 SGHRS and CDR2 YFSETQ. The ends were cut back, 1 base at V and 5 bases at J, with 11 bases in the middle. CDR3 nucleotides: TGCGCCAGCAGCTTGCGAGCTCAGCGAGATACGCAGTATTTT. Protein sequence: CASSLRAQRDTQYF.

V and J are TRBV5-1 and TRBJ2-1; TRBD2 matches 12 bases. The CDR3 runs to 15 residues. Per the germline V gene, CDR1 is SGHRS and CDR2 is YFSETQ. V was clipped by 4 bases and J by 6 bases; unmatched bases: 5. CDR3 nucleotides: TGCGCCAGCAGCCCGGGACTAGCGGGCATCAATGAGCAGTTCTTC. Its translation: CASSPGLAGINEQFF.

In regard to this clone: One end of the junction fails to match germline, which may point to a read error. V is TRBV7-7 and J is TRBJ2-1; D perhaps matches TRBD2 (6 bases). The CDR3 has 15 residues. Germline V gene data show CDR1 as SSHAT and CDR2 as FNYEAQ (reference sequence). DNA of the CDR3: TGTGCTAGCAGCTTAGTCGGGGGATCCTACAATGAGCAGTTCTTC. Its translation: CASSLVGGSYNEQFF.

The sample holds one count of this clone. V is TRBV7-7 and J is TRBJ2-2; 8 bases are shared with TRBD1. The CDR3 loop spans 15 amino acids. V was pared by 4 bases and J by 1 base, with 2 bases of the junction left unmatched. Per germline, CDR1 SSHAT and CDR2 FNYEAQ (reference sequence). CDR3 sequence reads: CASSSTGENTGELFF. The CDR3 coding sequence is TGTGCCAGCAGCTCGACAGGGGAGAACACCGGGGAGCTGTTTTTT. Drawing the rest from reference TRBV7-7 and TRBJ2-2, the complete variable domain is GAGVSQSPRYKVTKRGQDVTLRCDPISSHATLYWYQQALGQGPEFLTYFNYEAQPDKSGLPSDRFSAERPEGSISTLTIQRTEQRDSAMYRCASSSTGENTGELFFGEGSRLTVL.

The chain recombines TRBV5-4 with TRBJ2-5; 7 bases match TRBD1. This CDR3 has 14 residues. V lost 3 bases to trimming and J lost 0 bases; unmatched junction nucleotides: 2. In germline, CDR1 is SGHNT, CDR2 YYREEE (reference sequence). DNA for the CDR3: TGTGCCAGCAGCTCGGACAGGTACCAAGAGACCCAGTACTTC. Amino acids: CASSSDRYQETQYF.

This clone was found a few times. CDR3 nucleotides: TGTGCCAGCAGCTTAGGGGGGTTCCGCGAGCAGTACTTC. Its translation: CASSLGGFREQYF. This chain uses TRBV13 with TRBJ2-7; D is unresolved. CDR3 length: 13 residues. From germline, CDR1 is PRHDT and CDR2 FYEKMQ (reference sequence). V was clipped by 0 bases and J by 6 bases, with 9 bases between them.

The chain joins TRBV6-2 or TRBV6-3 to TRBJ2-5; the D gene is possibly TRBD1 (5 bases). This CDR3 has 15 amino acids. Germline CDR1 and CDR2: MNHEY and SVGEGT. The V gene lost 2 bases and the J gene lost 6 bases, with 16 bases spanning the gap. The DNA for the CDR3 is TGTGCCAGCAGTTACCCTCTTGACAGAAGAAAGACCCAGTACTTC. Translation: CASSYPLDRRKTQYF.

CDR3 coding DNA: TGTGCCAGCAGCTACCGGACTAGGCCAGATACGCAGTATTTT. Residues: CASSYRTRPDTQYF. The chain employs TRBV14 and TRBJ2-3; 7 nucleotides align to TRBD2. The V and J ends lost 5 bases and 4 bases, in that order; junction bases with no gene match: 6. In germline, CDR1 is SGHDN, CDR2 FVKESK. The CDR3 totals 14 residues.

The chain is built from TRBV11-3 and TRBJ2-7; D is undetermined. There are 13 residues in the CDR3. V was trimmed by 1 base and J by 2 bases, leaving 6 bases between them. The germline CDR1 and CDR2 sequences are SGHNT and YENEEA. The CDR3 DNA sequence: TGTGCCAGCAGCTTAGGGGGTACCTACGAGCAGTACTTC. It yields the protein CASSLGGTYEQYF.

This chain uses TRBV6-5 with TRBJ2-5; possibly TRBD1 for D (5 bases). V was shortened by 9 bases and J by 5 bases, with 16 bases between the two germline ends. CDR1 MNHEY and CDR2 SVGAGI come from the germline V gene. This CDR3 region has 13 residues. The chain's CDR3 is CARARGFSETQYF. CDR3 nucleotides: TGTGCCAGGGCTAGGGGCTTTAGCGAGACCCAGTACTTC.

V and J are TRBV16 and TRBJ1-3; maybe TRBD1 (5 bases). CDR3 length: 15 residues. Trimming removed 5 bases from V and 4 bases from J, with 15 bases in between. CDR1 and CDR2 from the germline V gene are KGHSY and FQNENV. The CDR3, as DNA: TGTGCCAGCAGCGTCGGAGCAGGGCCAGGAAACACCATATATTTT. This sequence encodes CASSVGAGPGNTIYF.

This clone showed up just a few times. The chain joins TRBV6-6 to TRBJ1-1; perhaps TRBD1 as D (6 bases). CDR3 length equals 12 residues. V was trimmed by 7 bases and J by 6 bases, leaving 12 bases between them. Per the germline V gene, CDR1 is MNHNY and CDR2 is SVGAGI (reference sequence). The CDR3 bases are TGTGCCAGCATTCATCAGGGGTCTGAAGCTTTCTTT. Translation gives CASIHQGSEAFF.

The CDR3 DNA reads TGTGCCAGCAGCCTAACCCTCGACAGCGAAGCTTTCTTT. Protein sequence: CASSLTLDSEAFF. This chain joins TRBV11-3 and TRBJ1-1, with D possibly TRBD1 on 5 matching bases. Looked up from germline, CDR1 is SGHNT and CDR2 is YENEEA. V shed 5 bases and J shed 8 bases, with 15 bases lying between them. The CDR3 totals 13 residues.

The chain uses TRBV7-2 and TRBJ1-3, with D maybe TRBD1 (5 bases). Germline loops: CDR1 SGHTA, CDR2 FQGNSA. The V gene lost 2 bases and the J gene lost 4 bases, with 15 bases spanning the gap. There are 16 residues in the CDR3. The CDR3 DNA reads TGTGCCAGCAGCTTAACGGGACTCTACGGGGGAAACACCATATATTTT. Protein product: CASSLTGLYGGNTIYF.

The chain combines TRBV5-1 with TRBJ1-1; no firm D call. The V gene lost 5 bases and the J gene lost 0 bases, with 17 bases spanning the gap. Looked up from germline, CDR1 is SGHRS and CDR2 is YFSETQ. The CDR3 runs to 16 residues. The CDR3: CASRIGLGSMNTEAFF. CDR3 in DNA: TGCGCCAGCAGAATTGGCCTGGGCAGCATGAACACTGAAGCTTTCTTT.